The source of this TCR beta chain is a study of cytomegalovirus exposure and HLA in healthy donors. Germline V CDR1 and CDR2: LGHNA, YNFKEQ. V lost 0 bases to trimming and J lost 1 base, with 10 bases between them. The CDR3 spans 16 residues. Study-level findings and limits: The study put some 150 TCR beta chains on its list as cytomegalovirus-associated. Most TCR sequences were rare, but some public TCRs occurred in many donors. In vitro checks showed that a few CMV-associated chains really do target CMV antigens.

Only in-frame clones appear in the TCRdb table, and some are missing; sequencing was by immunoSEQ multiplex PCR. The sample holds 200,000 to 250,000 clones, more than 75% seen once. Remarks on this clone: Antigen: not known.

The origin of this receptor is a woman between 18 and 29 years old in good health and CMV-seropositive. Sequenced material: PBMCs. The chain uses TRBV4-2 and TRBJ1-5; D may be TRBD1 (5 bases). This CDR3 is CASSQEGVRSNQPQHF. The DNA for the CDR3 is TGTGCCAGCAGCCAAGAAGGGGTTCGAAGCAATCAGCCCCAGCATTTT.